Below, 29 T cell receptor beta chains from the same sample are listed, as sequenced in a study of CD8 T cells in Susac syndrome. With random hexamers, reverse transcription was performed on about 0.5 to 1 ug of RNA. TCRdb reprocessed the immunoSEQ multiplex PCR reads via MiXCR and lists one record per CDR3 protein. The sample contains around 190,000 distinct CDR3 sequences, approximately 95% of which appear only once. Sequences were obtained from CD4+ T cells from PBMCs. The receptors come from a human donor in good health.

CDR3 DNA: TGTGCCAGCGGAACCTCACAGGGTCAAGAGACCCAGTACTTC. It yields the protein CASGTSQGQETQYF. The chain couples TRBV28 to TRBJ2-5; a weak D match, TRBD1 (6 bases). The CDR3 has 14 amino acids. V was shortened by 8 bases and J by 2 bases, with 15 bases between the two germline ends. CDR1 and CDR2 from the germline V gene are MDHEN and SYDVKM.

The rearrangement joins TRBV19 to TRBJ2-7; the match to TRBD1 covers 9 bases. The CDR3 runs to 14 residues. Germline-derived CDR1 and CDR2 are LNHDA and SQIVND (reference sequence). V lost 3 bases and J lost 4; bases outside the gene matches: 4. CDR3 region: CASSMTGGRYEQYF. DNA of the CDR3: TGTGCCAGTAGTATGACAGGGGGAAGGTACGAGCAGTACTTC.

V gene TRBV7-3 combines with J gene TRBJ2-5; 8 nucleotides line up with TRBD1. The CDR3 contains 13 residues. V dropped 5 bases and J dropped 6; count of bases not matched to a gene: 5. Germline assignment: CDR1 SGHTA and CDR2 FQGTGA. The CDR3 loop reads CASSRDRGQTQYF. Here the CDR3 DNA reads TGTGCCAGCAGCAGAGACAGGGGTCAGACCCAGTACTTC.

CDR3 residues: CAIAMNGETQYF. In DNA form, the CDR3 reads TGTGCCATCGCCATGAACGGGGAGACCCAGTACTTC. The chain employs TRBV10-3 and TRBJ2-5; D not resolved. Germline loops: CDR1 ENHRY, CDR2 SYGVKD. The V end was cut by 8 bases, the J end by 5 bases, with 12 bases between. The CDR3 extends over 12 amino acids.

The genes are TRBV7-9 and TRBJ1-1; a possible D gene is TRBD1 (6 bases). Germline V gene data show CDR1 as SEHNR and CDR2 as FQNEAQ (reference sequence). V dropped 8 bases and J dropped 0 bases, with 16 bases sitting between them. The CDR3 consists of 15 residues. CDR3 sequence (DNA): TGTGCCAGCCTTGGGTCGAGGGGGTTGAACACTGAAGCTTTCTTT. This encodes CASLGSRGLNTEAFF.

CDR3 sequence reads: CASSLRGGAKGANVLTF. In nucleotides, the CDR3 is TGTGCCAGCAGTCTCCGGGGGGGCGCGAAAGGGGCCAACGTCCTGACTTTC. The rearrangement joins TRBV6-2 or TRBV6-3 to TRBJ2-6, with 8 bases that match TRBD2. V was clipped by 5 bases and J by 4 bases; unmatched bases: 10. CDR1 and CDR2 from the germline V gene are MNHEY and SVGEGT. The CDR3 runs 17 residues.

The V and J genes are TRBV9 and TRBJ2-5, with D perhaps matching TRBD2 (6 bases). V was cut by 0 bases and J by 7 bases, with 16 bases left in between. CDR3 length equals 15 residues. Germline V gene sequence: CDR1 SGDLS, CDR2 YYNGEE. CDR3 DNA sequence: TGTGCCAGCAGCGTAGGGGGAGGTGGGCAGTGGACCCAGTACTTC. This encodes CASSVGGGGQWTQYF.

The chain joins TRBV5-1 to TRBJ1-5; D gene uncertain. This CDR3 region has 16 residues. V was pared by 0 bases and J by 0 bases, with 10 bases between. Germline-derived CDR1 and CDR2 are SGHRS and YFSETQ. The CDR3, as DNA: TGCGCCAGCAGCTTGGAAAGTTTGGCTAGCAATCAGCCCCAGCATTTT. It encodes CASSLESLASNQPQHF.

The V and J genes are TRBV3-1 and TRBJ1-6; D is undetermined. Trimming removed 1 base from V and 10 bases from J, with 17 bases in between. The V gene's germline CDR1 is LGHDT and CDR2 YNNKEL (reference sequence). The CDR3 is 16 residues long. The CDR3 loop reads CASSQGGWQAWSPLHF. CDR3 DNA: TGTGCCAGCAGCCAAGGCGGCTGGCAGGCGTGGTCACCCCTCCACTTT.

The chain links TRBV29-1 to TRBJ2-3; D ambiguous. Trimming shortened V by 8 bases and J by 2 bases, and 17 bases separated the two germline ends. The CDR3 sequence is 14 residues long. Germline assignment: CDR1 SQVTM and CDR2 ANQGSEA. Written as DNA, the CDR3 is TGCAGCTTCCGCCTCGTGGGCGCCACAGATACGCAGTATTTT. Its protein product is CSFRLVGATDTQYF.

The rearrangement joins TRBV20-1 to TRBJ1-5; unclear D gene. The CDR3 contains 14 residues. CDR1 is DFQATT, CDR2 SNEGSKA, per germline (reference sequence). The ends were cut back, 4 bases at V and 2 bases at J, with 12 bases in the middle. The CDR3 DNA is TGCAGTGCTAATTTTCGCATTGGCAATCAGCCCCAGCATTTT. As protein: CSANFRIGNQPQHF.

The J gene is TRBJ2-2, the V gene TRBV3-1; the match to TRBD1 covers 7 bases. After removal of 6 bases from V and 4 bases from J, the junction contained 11 bases not matched to a gene. The CDR3 loop spans 16 amino acids. Germline V CDR1 and CDR2: LGHDT, YNNKEL (reference sequence). The CDR3 is CASRLYRQGATGELFF. Here the CDR3 DNA reads TGTGCCAGCAGACTCTACAGACAGGGTGCCACCGGGGAGCTGTTTTTT.

The chain combines TRBV20-1 with TRBJ1-6; TRBD1 is a possible D gene (6 bases). CDR1 and CDR2 from the germline V gene are DFQATT and SNEGSKA (reference sequence). V dropped 2 bases and J dropped 10 bases, with 18 bases sitting between them. CDR3 size: 15 residues. In DNA, the CDR3 is TGCAGTGCTAGACGCCTCGGGGGGGGCGGATCACCCCTCCACTTT. It yields the protein CSARRLGGGGSPLHF.

The genes are TRBV5-1 and TRBJ2-5; TRBD2 aligns across 10 bases. V shed 2 bases, J shed 3 bases, and the junction held 7 bases outside the gene matches. Germline V gene data show CDR1 as SGHRS and CDR2 as YFSETQ. The CDR3 has 16 amino acids. CDR3: CASSLTSGASKETQYF. CDR3 sequence (DNA): TGCGCCAGCAGCTTAACTAGCGGGGCCTCAAAAGAGACCCAGTACTTC.

This clonotype is a singleton in its sample. The rearrangement links TRBV7-9 to TRBJ1-5; TRBD1 agrees at 8 bases. Per the germline V gene, CDR1 is SEHNR and CDR2 is FQNEAQ (reference sequence). The length of the CDR3 is 18 residues. Unmatched junction bases numbered 8, after V lost 1 base and J lost 0 bases. CDR3 loop: CASSLGAGGLYSNQPQHF. The CDR3 DNA reads as TGTGCCAGCAGCTTAGGGGCAGGGGGCCTCTATAGCAATCAGCCCCAGCATTTT.

The rearrangement uses TRBV9 and TRBJ2-3; D could derive from TRBD1 or TRBD2 (5 bases each). Germline assignment: CDR1 SGDLS and CDR2 YYNGEE. The V gene lost 0 bases and the J gene lost 1 base, with 9 bases spanning the gap. CDR3 size: 15 residues. The CDR3: CASSVGGGGTDTQYF. As DNA, the CDR3 is TGTGCCAGCAGCGTAGGTGGGGGTGGCACAGATACGCAGTATTTT.

The chain carries TRBV5-1 and TRBJ1-3; D is uncertain. Germline assignment: CDR1 SGHRS and CDR2 YFSETQ. The CDR3 runs to 15 residues. V shed 4 bases and J shed 0 bases, with 11 bases lying between them. CDR3 region: CASSPGLSSGNTIYF. The CDR3 nucleotides are TGCGCCAGCAGCCCGGGCCTTAGCTCTGGAAACACCATATATTTT.

The J gene is TRBJ2-1, the V gene TRBV29-1, with D unclear. Germline values: CDR1 SQVTM, CDR2 ANQGSEA. V lost 4 bases and J 4 bases, leaving 2 bases between the germline ends. This CDR3 is 10 amino acids long. CDR3 sequence: CSVGYNEQFF. DNA of the CDR3: TGCAGCGTTGGGTACAATGAGCAGTTCTTC.

This clonotype was recorded a few times. The chain combines TRBV29-1 with TRBJ1-2; D not certain. Germline CDR1 is SQVTM and CDR2 is ANQGSEA. This CDR3 is built from 14 residues. V lost 5 bases and J lost 4, with 17 bases in between. The CDR3 reads CSVIPFILGYGYTF. CDR3 sequence (DNA): TGCAGCGTTATCCCATTTATTCTCGGCTATGGCTACACCTTC.

The V call is TRBV30, the J call TRBJ1-5, with 8 positions matching TRBD1. The J segment lost 4 bases and the V segment lost 3 bases, leaving 5 bases of the junction unmatched. This CDR3 contains 14 residues. CDR1 and CDR2 from the germline V gene are GTSNPN and SVGIG (reference sequence). The chain's CDR3 is CAWRGTGSNQPQHF. CDR3 nucleotide sequence: TGTGCCTGGAGGGGGACAGGTAGTAATCAGCCCCAGCATTTT.

The genes are TRBV25-1 and TRBJ1-2, with TRBD1 as a possible D gene (5 bases). The germline V and J ends were trimmed by 2 bases and 5 bases, with 6 bases remaining between them. The CDR3 totals 12 residues. CDR1 MGHDK and CDR2 SYGVNS come from the germline V gene. Here the CDR3 reads CASSEGAYGYTF. Here the CDR3 DNA reads TGTGCCAGCAGTGAAGGGGCTTATGGCTACACCTTC.

The chain is built from TRBV4-3 and TRBJ2-1; possibly TRBD2 for D (7 bases). The CDR3 runs to 18 residues. Between the trimmed V and J ends, which lost 3 bases and 0 bases, there was a span of 18 bases. Germline CDR1 and CDR2: LGHNA and YSLEER. The CDR3 coding sequence is TGCGCCAGCAGCCATTTCGGCGGGGGCTTGAGCTCCTACAATGAGCAGTTCTTC. Translated, it gives CASSHFGGGLSSYNEQFF.

The rearrangement links TRBV5-6 to TRBJ2-3; maybe TRBD1 (5 bases). CDR3 length equals 14 residues. Germline CDR1 and CDR2: SGHDT and YYEEEE. The germline V and J ends were trimmed by 2 bases and 2 bases, with 9 bases remaining between them. In DNA, the CDR3 is TGTGCCAGCAGCTTTCGACAGATCACAGATACGCAGTATTTT. It encodes CASSFRQITDTQYF.

The CDR3 here is CASTRDRGEAGEFF. As DNA, the CDR3 is TGTGCCAGCACACGGGACAGGGGAGAGGCAGGGGAGTTCTTC. The chain uses TRBV12-3 or TRBV12-4 and TRBJ2-1, with TRBD1 identical over 10 bases. This CDR3 is 14 amino acids long. Germline trimming cut 7 bases from V and 14 bases from J; bases unmatched to any gene: 14.

The chain uses TRBV5-1 and TRBJ2-2; 9 bases match TRBD1. Per the germline V gene, CDR1 is SGHRS and CDR2 is YFSETQ. V lost 4 bases and J lost 2; bases outside the gene matches: 9. The CDR3 runs 17 residues. The CDR3 sequence: CASSRKYRGQNTGELFF. The DNA of the CDR3 is TGCGCCAGCAGCAGGAAATACAGGGGGCAAAACACCGGGGAGCTGTTTTTT.

This clonotype turned up a few times. The chain links TRBV7-2 to TRBJ2-6; D is possibly TRBD1 (6 bases). Germline CDR1 is SGHTA and CDR2 is FQGNSA. Between the trimmed V and J ends, which lost 4 bases and 0 bases, there was a span of 13 bases. This CDR3 contains 17 residues. This CDR3 is CASSYRQDSSGANVLTF. CDR3 DNA: TGTGCCAGCAGCTATCGACAGGATTCCTCTGGGGCCAACGTCCTGACTTTC.

The chain recombines TRBV20-1 with TRBJ1-2, with TRBD1 as a possible D gene (6 bases). This CDR3 is 12 amino acids long. Trimming pared 6 bases from V and 4 bases from J, leaving 12 bases between. The germline V gene encodes CDR1 DFQATT and CDR2 SNEGSKA (reference sequence). Here the CDR3 DNA reads TGCAGTGCCCGACGGGACATCTATGGCTACACCTTC. It encodes CSARRDIYGYTF.

J is TRBJ2-5 and V is TRBV6-1; possible D gene TRBD2, 5 bases. This CDR3 is built from 16 residues. Between the trimmed V and J ends, which lost 3 bases and 2 bases, there was a span of 16 bases. Germline loops: CDR1 MNHNS, CDR2 SASEGT. CDR3 bases: TGTGCCAGCAGTGATAGTCGGCGGACTTCTCAAGAGACCCAGTACTTC. Residues: CASSDSRRTSQETQYF.

V usage is TRBV9 and J usage is TRBJ1-2, with D unclear. Germline V lookup: CDR1 SGDLS, CDR2 YYNGEE. There are 14 residues in the CDR3. Trimming took off 0 bases at V and 5 bases at J, with 11 bases between the two ends. The CDR3 nucleotides are TGTGCCAGCAGCGTAGCCCCCGGACCATATGGCTACACCTTC. Protein: CASSVAPGPYGYTF.